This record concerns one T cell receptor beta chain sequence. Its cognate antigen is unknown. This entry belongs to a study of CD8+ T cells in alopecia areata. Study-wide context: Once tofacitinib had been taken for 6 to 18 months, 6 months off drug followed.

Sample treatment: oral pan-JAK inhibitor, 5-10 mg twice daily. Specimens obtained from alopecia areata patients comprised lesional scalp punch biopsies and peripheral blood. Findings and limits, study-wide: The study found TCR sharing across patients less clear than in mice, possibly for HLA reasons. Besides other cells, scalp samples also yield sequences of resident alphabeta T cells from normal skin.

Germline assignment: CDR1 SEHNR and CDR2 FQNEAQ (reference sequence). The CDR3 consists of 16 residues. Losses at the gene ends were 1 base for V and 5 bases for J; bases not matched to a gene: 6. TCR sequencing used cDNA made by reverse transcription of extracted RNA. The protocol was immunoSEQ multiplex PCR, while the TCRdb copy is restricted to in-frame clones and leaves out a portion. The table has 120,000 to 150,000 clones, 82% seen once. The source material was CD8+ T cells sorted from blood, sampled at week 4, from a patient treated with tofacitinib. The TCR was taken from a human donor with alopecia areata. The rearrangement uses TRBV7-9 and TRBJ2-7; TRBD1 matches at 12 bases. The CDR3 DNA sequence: TGTGCCAGCAGCTTAGTTCCCGGGACAGGGGGCAACGAGCAGTACTTC. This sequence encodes CASSLVPGTGGNEQYF.